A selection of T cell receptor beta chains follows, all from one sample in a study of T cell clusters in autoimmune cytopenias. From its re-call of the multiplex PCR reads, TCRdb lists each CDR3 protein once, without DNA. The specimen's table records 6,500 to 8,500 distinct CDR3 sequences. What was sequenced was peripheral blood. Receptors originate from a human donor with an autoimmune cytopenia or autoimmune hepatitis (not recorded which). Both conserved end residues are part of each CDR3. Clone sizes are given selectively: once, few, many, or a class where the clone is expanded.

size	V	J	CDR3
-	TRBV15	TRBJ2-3	CATSRDPPGDGRVKDTQYF
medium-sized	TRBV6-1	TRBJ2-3	CASSSRQGWGTDTQYF
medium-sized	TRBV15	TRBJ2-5	CALGTGGRETQYF
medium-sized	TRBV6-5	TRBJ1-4	CASSGQGGEKLFF
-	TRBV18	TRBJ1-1	CASSPRESTEAFF
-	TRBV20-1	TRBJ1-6	CSARDHNPGQGGGNSPLHF
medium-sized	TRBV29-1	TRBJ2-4	CSVGYDLTPNWNIQYF
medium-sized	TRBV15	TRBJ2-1	CATSRQRDGGYNEQFF
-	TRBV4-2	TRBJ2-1	CASSYPGEGIYEQFF
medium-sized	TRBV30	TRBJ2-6	CAWSVLRGVSGANVLTF
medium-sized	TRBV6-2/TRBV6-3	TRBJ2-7	CASSPPGGRLYEQYF
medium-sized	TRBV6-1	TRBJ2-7	CASGLRYEQYF
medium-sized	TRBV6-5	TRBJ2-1	CASSYSGSEQFF
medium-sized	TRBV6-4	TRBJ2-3	CASSDGDTDTQYF
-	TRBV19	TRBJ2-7	CASSIKTFYEQYF
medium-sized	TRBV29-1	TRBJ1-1	CSVDRRTEAFF
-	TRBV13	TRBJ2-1	CASRLFPGTNEQFF
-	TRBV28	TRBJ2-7	CASSLVAGAYEQYF